The 29 T cell receptor beta chains in this list originate from one sample, sequenced in a study of T cell responses to AZD1222 COVID-19 vaccine (dated by TCRdb to about 2021). To prepare the library, the immunoSEQ multiplex PCR assay was applied. TCRdb stores this immuneACCESS table with in-frame sequences only. Part of the clones is absent; in the studies checked, under half of the shortfall reflects unresolved V genes, and no reason is known for the rest. For this sample the table gives 130,000 to 150,000 clones, of which approximately 85% were detected only once. Together, the top ten hold 4.5% to 5.5% of the sample. Per the publication, the time point label means: about 28 days (+/-7) after the second vaccine dose. The treatment or condition label on this specimen signifies: meningococcal conjugate vaccine given as trial control. Sequencing used peripheral blood, obtained 28 days after the second dose of the MenACWY control vaccine. Receptors originate from an adult who received the MenACWY meningococcal vaccine as a control.

The chain employs TRBV4-2 and TRBJ1-1; D unresolved. Germline CDR1 and CDR2: LGHNA and YNFKEQ. Between the trimmed V and J ends, which lost 0 bases and 0 bases, there was a span of 5 bases. The CDR3 loop spans 14 amino acids. The CDR3 spells CASSQDPLNTEAFF. The CDR3 DNA follows: TGTGCCAGCAGCCAAGATCCACTGAACACTGAAGCTTTCTTT.

The table lists this clone with a count of one. The chain is built from TRBV5-1 and TRBJ1-1, with 9 bases matching TRBD1. Germline lookup yields CDR1 SGHRS and CDR2 YFSETQ. The V and J ends lost 0 bases and 4 bases, in that order; junction bases with no gene match: 7. This CDR3 comprises 16 residues. The CDR3 DNA sequence: TGCGCCAGCAGCTTGGCCAGTAACAGGGGGCTCACTGAAGCTTTCTTT. Protein sequence: CASSLASNRGLTEAFF.

V gene TRBV7-2 combines with J gene TRBJ1-4; unclear D gene. CDR1 is SGHTA and CDR2 is FQGNSA in the germline V gene. V was trimmed by 3 bases and J by 3 bases, leaving 8 bases between them. This CDR3 region has 14 residues. CDR3 amino acids: CASSFGRANEKLFF. The CDR3 bases are TGTGCCAGCAGCTTTGGGAGGGCTAATGAAAAACTGTTTTTT.

This sequence joins TRBV4-1 and TRBJ2-7; 7 bases agree with TRBD2. CDR1 and CDR2 (germline): MGHRA, YSYEKL. The CDR3 extends over 15 amino acids. J was trimmed by 2 bases and V by 1 base; bases with no gene match: 5. The CDR3 loop reads CASSQGLASPYEQYF. CDR3 nucleotide sequence: TGCGCCAGCAGCCAAGGACTAGCTTCCCCCTACGAGCAGTACTTC.

This clone was recorded many times. This chain joins TRBV7-2 and TRBJ1-2, with D uncertain. The V gene lost 5 bases and the J gene lost 1 base, with 8 bases spanning the gap. This CDR3 spans 13 amino acids. Germline V gives CDR1 SGHTA, CDR2 FQGNSA. The CDR3 sequence is CASSPDRNYGYTF. The CDR3 DNA follows: TGTGCCAGCAGCCCCGACCGTAACTATGGCTACACCTTC.

The chain is built from TRBV28 and TRBJ1-4; D gene unclear. The CDR3 is 13 residues long. The V and J ends lost 11 bases and 0 bases respectively, with 10 bases between them. Germline V gene data show CDR1 as MDHEN and CDR2 as SYDVKM. CDR3 DNA: TGTGCCGGATCCTCGGCAACTAATGAAAAACTGTTTTTT. It translates to CAGSSATNEKLFF.

The chain employs TRBV2 and TRBJ2-1; the match to TRBD1 covers 9 bases. The CDR3 contains 12 residues. The germline gives CDR1 SNHLY, CDR2 FYNNEI. The junction had 5 bases not matched to a gene; V was cut back by 4 bases and J by 13 bases. CDR3 in amino acids: CASSARTGDQFF. The CDR3 region has the DNA TGTGCCAGCAGTGCCAGGACAGGGGACCAGTTCTTC.

The V gene is TRBV7-3, the J gene TRBJ2-5; TRBD1 agrees at 9 bases. CDR3 length: 13 residues. Germline V gives CDR1 SGHTA, CDR2 FQGTGA. V was pared by 5 bases and J by 6 bases, with 4 bases of the junction left unmatched. In nucleotides, the CDR3 is TGTGCCAGCAGCGCCTACAGGGGGCAGACCCAGTACTTC. Encoded protein: CASSAYRGQTQYF.

The chain employs TRBV30 and TRBJ1-2; TRBD1 aligns across 8 bases. Trimming at V came to 4 bases and at J to 6 bases, leaving 7 bases not matched to a gene. The germline V gene encodes CDR1 GTSNPN and CDR2 SVGIG (reference sequence). The CDR3 has 13 residues. CDR3 DNA: TGTGCCTGGACCCTCCGACAGGGGAATGGCTACACCTTC. It yields the protein CAWTLRQGNGYTF.

The CDR3 coding sequence is TGTGCTAGTGGTCTCGGACTAACCGGCGATGGCTACACCTTC. This gives the protein CASGLGLTGDGYTF. The chain joins TRBV12-5 to TRBJ1-2; D is ambiguous. The germline V gene has CDR1 LGHNT and CDR2 FRNRAP. The V end was cut by 5 bases, the J end by 6 bases, with 16 bases between. The CDR3 covers 14 residues. The entire variable domain, with the rest obtained from reference TRBV12-5 and TRBJ1-2, is as follows: DARVTQTPRHKVTEMGQEVTMRCQPILGHNTVFWYRQTMMQGLELLAYFRNRAPLDDSGMPKDRFSAEMPDATLATLKIQPSEPRDSAVYFCASGLGLTGDGYTFGSGTRLTVV.

This clone came up once. This chain joins TRBV30 and TRBJ2-7; 11 nucleotides align to TRBD2. The junction had 9 bases not matched to a gene; V was cut back by 2 bases and J by 3 bases. This CDR3 has 16 amino acids. CDR1 GTSNPN and CDR2 SVGIG come from the germline V gene (reference sequence). CDR3 amino acids: CAWSLGLAGGLYEQYF. The CDR3 nucleotides read TGTGCCTGGAGTTTAGGATTAGCGGGGGGGCTCTACGAGCAGTACTTC.

The J gene is TRBJ2-7, the V gene TRBV7-2; TRBD2 aligns across 8 bases. Per the germline V gene, CDR1 is SGHTA and CDR2 is FQGNSA. The CDR3 spans 14 residues. With V trimmed by 5 bases and J by 1 base, 4 bases remained unmatched. CDR3 region: CASSRGGRSYEQYF. The CDR3 nucleotides read TGTGCCAGCAGCCGCGGGGGGCGGTCCTACGAGCAGTACTTC.

The DNA of the CDR3 is TGTGCCAGCATCCCTAGGGCGGGTCGACTCGGGGAGACCCAAGAGACCCAGTACTTC. Translated: CASIPRAGRLGETQETQYF. This rearrangement joins TRBV27 to TRBJ2-5, with a weak D call TRBD2 (5 bases). Deletions cut 7 bases from V and 1 base from J, with 28 bases between. The CDR3 has 19 residues. Germline-derived CDR1 and CDR2 are MNHEY and SMNVEV (reference sequence).

The chain uses TRBV29-1 and TRBJ2-1, with D hard to call. From germline, CDR1 is SQVTM and CDR2 ANQGSEA. V was clipped by 3 bases and J by 0 bases, with 9 bases between them. The CDR3 length is 14 residues. The CDR3 DNA follows: TGCAGCGTTGAGAGCTCATTCTCCTACAATGAGCAGTTCTTC. Amino acid sequence: CSVESSFSYNEQFF.

The chain uses TRBV7-8 and TRBJ1-2; unclear D gene. The CDR3 sequence is 15 residues long. V gave up 5 bases and J gave up 4 bases, with 17 bases separating them. CDR1 and CDR2 from the germline V gene are SGHVS and FQNEAQ. The CDR3 region is CASSPSASPIYGYTF. In DNA form, the CDR3 reads TGTGCCAGCAGCCCCTCCGCCAGCCCGATCTATGGCTACACCTTC.

The chain combines TRBV6-2 or TRBV6-3 with TRBJ1-2; no firm D call. V lost 0 bases, J lost 2 bases, and 7 bases lay in between. Germline loops: CDR1 MNHEY, CDR2 SVGEGT. The CDR3 runs 14 residues. The CDR3 region has the DNA TGTGCCAGCAGTTACTCGAACCGAAACTATGGCTACACCTTC. This encodes CASSYSNRNYGYTF.

The CDR3, as DNA: TGTGCCAGCAGCCTGGCTATCCGGACAGCGTACAATGAGCAGTTCTTC. It codes for CASSLAIRTAYNEQFF. V is TRBV5-4 and J is TRBJ2-1; maybe TRBD1 (6 bases). CDR3 size: 16 residues. V lost 4 bases and J lost 4, with 18 bases in between. Germline values: CDR1 SGHNT, CDR2 YYREEE (reference sequence).

V and J are TRBV6-5 and TRBJ2-1, with 13 bases fitting TRBD2. J was trimmed by 9 bases and V by 10 bases; bases with no gene match: 3. This CDR3 spans 12 amino acids. Germline CDR1 reads MNHEY; CDR2 reads SVGAGI. CDR3 region: CATTSGGGEQFF. In DNA, the CDR3 is TGTGCCACAACTAGCGGGGGGGGTGAGCAGTTCTTC.

The J gene is TRBJ2-5, the V gene TRBV28; D is unresolved. Germline V gene data show CDR1 as MDHEN and CDR2 as SYDVKM. V was shortened by 0 bases and J by 10 bases, with 12 bases between the two germline ends. The CDR3 extends over 13 amino acids. This chain's CDR3 is CASSLWTVAYQYF. DNA of the CDR3: TGTGCCAGCAGTTTATGGACCGTGGCGTACCAGTACTTC.

V is TRBV24-1 and J is TRBJ2-6; no clear D gene. Trimming pared 4 bases from V and 0 bases from J, leaving 3 bases between. The CDR3 spans 14 residues. The germline V gene has CDR1 KGHDR and CDR2 SFDVKD. CDR3 DNA: TGTGCCACCAGTGACTTCTCTGGGGCCAACGTCCTGACTTTC. It encodes CATSDFSGANVLTF.

The chain joins TRBV6-5 to TRBJ2-2; D call uncertain. Trimming removed 6 bases at V and 8 bases at J, with 19 bases between. CDR3 length: 15 amino acids. CDR1 and CDR2 (germline): MNHEY, SVGAGI. Here the CDR3 reads CASRPSTGLFGELFF. In DNA, the CDR3 is TGTGCCAGCAGGCCCTCTACCGGGTTGTTTGGGGAGCTGTTTTTT.

The CDR3 sequence is CASSDPTSGPKTQYF. DNA for the CDR3: TGTGCCAGCAGTGACCCAACTAGCGGTCCCAAGACCCAGTACTTC. This chain connects TRBV2 to TRBJ2-5, with 8 bases identical to TRBD2. This CDR3 region has 15 residues. Germline V CDR1 and CDR2: SNHLY, FYNNEI. Unmatched junction bases numbered 9, after V lost 3 bases and J lost 6 bases.

The gene calls are TRBV18 and TRBJ2-7; possibly TRBD1 for D (6 bases). CDR1 is KGHSH, CDR2 LQKENI, per germline. The germline V and J ends were trimmed by 2 bases and 5 bases, with 19 bases remaining between them. This CDR3 has 16 residues. CDR3 protein: CASSPAGGRGSHEQYF. The CDR3 DNA reads TGTGCCAGCTCACCAGCTGGGGGCAGGGGAAGCCACGAGCAGTACTTC.

With respect to this clone: Its ends do not fully match the called genes, so a read error is possible. The chain couples TRBV2 to TRBJ1-5; TRBD1 matches 7 bases. The germline V gene encodes CDR1 SNHLY and CDR2 FYNNEI. This CDR3 comprises 14 residues. The CDR3 region is CASSGRGRNQPQHF. DNA for the CDR3: TGTGCCAGCAGTGGAAGGGGGCGCAACCAGCCCCAGCATTTT.

The genes are TRBV4-3 and TRBJ1-1, with 8 bases identical to TRBD1. This CDR3 is built from 16 residues. Unmatched junction bases numbered 7, after V lost 3 bases and J lost 1 base. Germline V lookup: CDR1 LGHNA, CDR2 YSLEER. The CDR3 DNA reads TGCGCCAGCAGCCAGGATACTACAGGGGGGAACACTGAAGCTTTCTTT. Amino acids: CASSQDTTGGNTEAFF.

This clone was seen only a few times. The chain has TRBV5-1 and TRBJ1-1; 7 bases line up with TRBD1. CDR3 length: 16 residues. Germline lookup yields CDR1 SGHRS and CDR2 YFSETQ. V trimming: 5 bases; J trimming: 3 bases; junction bases outside the gene matches: 13. CDR3 residues: CASSPTGSGTHTEAFF. The CDR3 nucleotides are TGCGCCAGCAGTCCGACAGGGTCGGGAACGCACACTGAAGCTTTCTTT. Variable domain in full (rest from reference TRBV5-1 and TRBJ1-1): KAGVTQTPRYLIKTRGQQVTLSCSPISGHRSVSWYQQTPGQGLQFLFEYFSETQRNKGNFPGRFSGRQFSNSRSEMNVSTLELGDSALYLCASSPTGSGTHTEAFFGQGTRLTVV.

The rearrangement joins TRBV14 to TRBJ1-2; D perhaps matches TRBD1 (6 bases). V gave up 1 base and J gave up 7 bases, with 10 bases separating them. The CDR3 loop spans 13 amino acids. Germline V gene data show CDR1 as SGHDN and CDR2 as FVKESK. The CDR3 loop is CASSQGAGAGYTF. The DNA for the CDR3 is TGTGCCAGCAGCCAAGGTGCAGGGGCTGGCTACACCTTC. The entire variable domain, with the rest obtained from reference TRBV14 and TRBJ1-2, is as follows: EAGVTQFPSHSVIEKGQTVTLRCDPISGHDNLYWYRRVMGKEIKFLLHFVKESKQDESGMPNNRFLAERTGGTYSTLKVQPAELEDSGVYFCASSQGAGAGYTFGSGTRLTVV.

The V gene is TRBV18, the J gene TRBJ1-6; possible D gene TRBD1, 6 bases. CDR1 and CDR2 (germline): KGHSH, LQKENI. This CDR3 spans 13 amino acids. The V gene lost 3 bases and the J gene lost 7 bases, with 7 bases spanning the gap. The CDR3 DNA reads TGTGCCAGCTCACCCAGGGGAAATTCACCCCTCCACTTT. The encoded protein is CASSPRGNSPLHF.

This CDR3 is CAWSKDRNTEAFF. CDR3 nucleotides: TGTGCCTGGAGTAAGGACAGGAACACTGAAGCTTTCTTT. The genes are TRBV30 and TRBJ1-1; a weak D match, TRBD1 (6 bases). Trimming removed 2 bases from V and 1 base from J, with 8 bases in between. This CDR3 is built from 13 residues. Germline-derived CDR1 and CDR2 are GTSNPN and SVGIG (reference sequence). The variable domain in full, completed from reference TRBV30 and TRBJ1-1, reads SQTIHQWPATLVQPVGSPLSLECTVEGTSNPNLYWYRQAAGRGLQLLFYSVGIGQISSEVPQNLSASRPQDRQFILSSKKLLLSDSGFYLCAWSKDRNTEAFFGQGTRLTVV.